These 30 T cell receptor beta chains came from one sample sequenced in a study of cytomegalovirus exposure and HLA in healthy donors. PCR amplification relied on 60 Vbeta primers (plus 13 Jbeta primers). The assay was immunoSEQ multiplex PCR, and TCRdb's table has in-frame clones only and misses some. Here the sample spans approximately 150,000 clones, around 80% being singletons. Sequenced: PBMCs. These receptor sequences come from a human donor in good health.

This clone was observed a few times. The chain carries TRBV5-6 and TRBJ2-7; 7 positions match TRBD1. The ends lost 4 bases at V and 2 bases at J; junction bases unmatched: 9. CDR3 length equals 15 residues. Per the germline V gene, CDR1 is SGHDT and CDR2 is YYEEEE. The CDR3: CASSLPGTETYEQYF. In DNA form, the CDR3 reads TGTGCCAGCAGCCTACCCGGGACAGAGACCTACGAGCAGTACTTC.

The V and J genes are TRBV5-4 and TRBJ2-1; 9 bases fit TRBD2. The length of the CDR3 is 13 residues. Germline V gene lookup returns CDR1 SGHNT and CDR2 YYREEE (reference sequence). After removal of 3 bases from V and 12 bases from J, the junction contained 7 bases not matched to a gene. Here the CDR3 reads CASSSGGGGWQFF. CDR3 bases: TGTGCCAGCAGCTCCGGCGGGGGGGGATGGCAGTTCTTC.

This clone was seen more than once but under ten times. The chain recombines TRBV25-1 with TRBJ1-1; D is unresolved. The CDR3 totals 13 residues. CDR1 and CDR2 (germline): MGHDK, SYGVNS. Trimming pared 0 bases from V and 5 bases from J, leaving 7 bases between. CDR3 loop: CASSEYRETEAFF. CDR3 nucleotide sequence: TGTGCCAGCAGTGAATATCGGGAGACTGAAGCTTTCTTT.

The gene calls are TRBV2 and TRBJ2-5; 9 positions agree with TRBD1. CDR1 and CDR2 (germline): SNHLY, FYNNEI. The CDR3 loop spans 16 amino acids. V lost 5 bases, J lost 5 bases, and 12 bases stayed unmatched. Written as DNA, the CDR3 is TGTGCCAGCAGTCCACTTGAGGACAGGGGTCCCGAGACCCAGTACTTC. It translates to CASSPLEDRGPETQYF.

As DNA, the CDR3 is TGTGCCAGCAGCTTGTCGGACACCGAGGCTTTCTTT. It encodes CASSLSDTEAFF. The chain recombines TRBV5-6 with TRBJ1-1, with D possibly being TRBD1 (5 bases). The CDR3 totals 12 residues. V lost 1 base to trimming and J lost 11 bases, with 12 bases between them. Looked up from germline, CDR1 is SGHDT and CDR2 is YYEEEE.

This chain links TRBV5-1 with TRBJ2-3; 8 bases map to TRBD1. V shed 0 bases, J shed 0 bases, and the junction held 3 bases outside the gene matches. The CDR3 is 16 amino acids. Germline CDR1 reads SGHRS; CDR2 reads YFSETQ. DNA for the CDR3: TGCGCCAGCAGCTTGGGGGGACAGGCAAGCACAGATACGCAGTATTTT. This translates into CASSLGGQASTDTQYF.

The CDR3 DNA is TGTGCCAGCAGTGCCCTTGGGGGGGAGAGCACAGATACGCAGTATTTT. This translates into CASSALGGESTDTQYF. The chain is built from TRBV6-4 and TRBJ2-3; 7 nucleotides line up with TRBD2. The germline gives CDR1 MRHNA, CDR2 SNTAGT. The V gene end was trimmed by 4 bases and the J gene end by 0 bases; junction bases not matched to a gene: 7. The CDR3 runs to 16 residues.

The chain recombines TRBV13 with TRBJ2-7, with 10 bases identical to TRBD1. The CDR3 runs to 15 residues. Looked up from germline, CDR1 is PRHDT and CDR2 is FYEKMQ (reference sequence). Unmatched junction bases numbered 5, after V lost 5 bases and J lost 1 base. DNA for the CDR3: TGTGCCAGCAGCGGAAGGACAGGGGGATCCTACGAGCAGTACTTC. It is translated as CASSGRTGGSYEQYF.

The V gene is TRBV7-2, the J gene TRBJ1-1; no clear D gene. The length of the CDR3 is 13 residues. Germline V gene sequence: CDR1 SGHTA, CDR2 FQGNSA. V lost 3 bases and J lost 4, with 9 bases in between. The DNA for the CDR3 is TGTGCCAGCAGCTTTCAGGTGGGCACTGAAGCTTTCTTT. This codes for CASSFQVGTEAFF.

The rearrangement joins TRBV6-1 to TRBJ2-7; 11 nucleotides align to TRBD2. The CDR3 covers 17 residues. Germline V gene sequence: CDR1 MNHNS, CDR2 SASEGT. The trim removed 3 bases at V and 9 bases at J, leaving 16 bases unmatched. Here the CDR3 DNA reads TGTGCCAGCAGTGACGGCGGGGGGGCTAGCGGGGGGCGGGTGCAGTACTTC. Its translation: CASSDGGGASGGRVQYF.

This clone has a single count. Within the sample, other DNA sequences also encode this same CDR3. The chain uses TRBV6-5 and TRBJ2-2; possibly TRBD2 for D (5 bases). This CDR3 is 13 amino acids long. Deletions cut 3 bases from V and 5 bases from J, with 7 bases between. The V gene's germline CDR1 is MNHEY and CDR2 SVGAGI. The CDR3 here is CASSYRGTGELFF. For the CDR3, the DNA is TGTGCCAGCAGTTATCGGGGAACCGGGGAGCTGTTTTTT.

The gene calls are TRBV5-4 and TRBJ2-5, with 8 bases that match TRBD2. Germline V gene lookup returns CDR1 SGHNT and CDR2 YYREEE (reference sequence). The CDR3 is made up of 16 amino acids. Trimming at V came to 5 bases and at J to 7 bases, leaving 16 bases not matched to a gene. The CDR3 protein is CASSRALAGSEATQYF. Here the CDR3 DNA reads TGTGCCAGCAGTCGGGCGCTAGCGGGCTCAGAAGCGACCCAGTACTTC.

J is TRBJ1-5 and V is TRBV4-2, with 10 bases that match TRBD1. Germline V CDR1 and CDR2: LGHNA, YNFKEQ. The CDR3 sequence is 17 residues long. J was trimmed by 0 bases and V by 1 base; bases with no gene match: 3. The chain's CDR3 is CASSQGTGGRSNQPQHF. DNA for the CDR3: TGTGCCAGCAGCCAAGGGACAGGGGGACGTAGCAATCAGCCCCAGCATTTT.

CDR3: CASSLLGLAGGLGEQYF. The CDR3 coding sequence is TGTGCCAGCAGCTTACTGGGACTAGCGGGGGGACTAGGAGAGCAGTACTTC. This chain uses TRBV13 with TRBJ2-7; 15 nucleotides match TRBD2. The V and J ends lost 2 bases and 7 bases, in that order; junction bases with no gene match: 9. Germline loops: CDR1 PRHDT, CDR2 FYEKMQ (reference sequence). This CDR3 contains 17 residues.

The rearrangement links TRBV5-1 to TRBJ2-3; a weak D match, TRBD1 (5 bases). The CDR3 sequence is 16 residues long. Trimming left V 4 bases short and J 1 base short, with 16 bases between. The germline V gene has CDR1 SGHRS and CDR2 YFSETQ. The CDR3 region is CASSVSGYEGTDTQYF. The CDR3 bases are TGCGCCAGCAGCGTGTCAGGGTATGAGGGCACAGATACGCAGTATTTT.

The J gene is TRBJ1-5, the V gene TRBV7-2; TRBD1 matches 10 bases. Losses at the gene ends were 5 bases for V and 2 bases for J; bases not matched to a gene: 9. Looked up from germline, CDR1 is SGHTA and CDR2 is FQGNSA. This CDR3 is built from 17 residues. In DNA form, the CDR3 reads TGTGCCAGCAGCGGAGGACAGGGGGACTATGGCAATCAGCCCCAGCATTTT. It is translated as CASSGGQGDYGNQPQHF. The complete variable domain, with remaining parts taken from reference TRBV7-2 and TRBJ1-5, reads GAGVSQSPSNKVTEKGKDVELRCDPISGHTALYWYRQSLGQGLEFLIYFQGNSAPDKSGLPSDRFSAERTGGSVSTLTIQRTQQEDSAVYLCASSGGQGDYGNQPQHFGDGTRLSIL.

V and J are TRBV6-6 and TRBJ1-2, with 7 nucleotides matching TRBD1. V was pared by 4 bases and J by 8 bases, with 7 bases of the junction left unmatched. CDR3 length equals 13 residues. CDR1 MNHNY and CDR2 SVGAGI come from the germline V gene (reference sequence). The CDR3 region is CASSFYRGEGYTF. For the CDR3, the DNA is TGTGCCAGCAGTTTCTACAGGGGAGAGGGCTACACCTTC.

The chain combines TRBV9 with TRBJ1-1; TRBD1 matches 10 bases. Germline lookup yields CDR1 SGDLS and CDR2 YYNGEE. The J segment lost 0 bases and the V segment lost 3 bases, leaving 8 bases of the junction unmatched. The CDR3 loop spans 17 amino acids. CDR3 sequence reads: CASSATGGRIMNTEAFF. The CDR3 DNA reads as TGTGCCAGCAGCGCGACAGGGGGCCGGATTATGAACACTGAAGCTTTCTTT.

CDR3 nucleotides: TGTGCCAGCACCCCGGGGAGGAGCACAGATACGCAGTATTTT. Its protein product is CASTPGRSTDTQYF. The J gene is TRBJ2-3, the V gene TRBV9, with D maybe TRBD2 (6 bases). Germline V gene lookup returns CDR1 SGDLS and CDR2 YYNGEE. This CDR3 is 14 amino acids long. Trimming stripped 6 bases from V and 0 bases from J, with 11 bases between.

The genes are TRBV11-2 and TRBJ2-6; perhaps TRBD2 as D (6 bases). From germline, CDR1 is SGHAT and CDR2 FQNNGV. This CDR3 comprises 16 residues. Trimming pared 2 bases from V and 3 bases from J, leaving 11 bases between. CDR3: CASSLWGAGGANVLTF. CDR3 sequence (DNA): TGTGCCAGCAGCTTATGGGGAGCGGGTGGGGCCAACGTCCTGACTTTC.

CDR3 nucleotides: TGTGCCAGCAGTTGGACTAGCGGGGGCCCTAACACCGGGGAGCTGTTTTTT. Encoded protein: CASSWTSGGPNTGELFF. This chain links TRBV27 with TRBJ2-2, with 13 nucleotides matching TRBD2. Trimming cost V 4 bases and J 2 bases; bases outside gene matches: 4. Germline loops: CDR1 MNHEY, CDR2 SMNVEV (reference sequence). This CDR3 spans 17 amino acids.

V and J are TRBV4-1 and TRBJ2-7; 7 bases are a match to TRBD2. The ends lost 0 bases at V and 1 base at J; junction bases unmatched: 12. The V gene's germline CDR1 is MGHRA and CDR2 YSYEKL. CDR3 length equals 18 residues. Written as DNA, the CDR3 is TGCGCCAGCAGCCAAGATCTGAGGGCCGGCGGGGGTTCCTACGAGCAGTACTTC. It encodes CASSQDLRAGGGSYEQYF.

V is TRBV28 and J is TRBJ2-7; weak D call: TRBD2 (5 bases). Between the trimmed V and J ends, which lost 3 bases and 5 bases, there was a span of 11 bases. The CDR3 consists of 13 residues. CDR1 is MDHEN, CDR2 SYDVKM, per germline. CDR3 coding DNA: TGTGCCAGCAGTTTCTCGGGGTCCCACGAGCAGTACTTC. Its protein is CASSFSGSHEQYF.

This sequence joins TRBV19 and TRBJ1-1; TRBD1 might be the D (6 bases). The germline V and J ends were trimmed by 4 bases and 6 bases, with 21 bases remaining between them. Germline V lookup: CDR1 LNHDA, CDR2 SQIVND (reference sequence). The CDR3 length is 16 residues. This chain's CDR3 is CASSKQGKWSAAEAFF. DNA of the CDR3: TGTGCCAGTAGTAAACAGGGTAAGTGGAGTGCGGCTGAAGCTTTCTTT.

The rearrangement uses TRBV2 and TRBJ1-1, with 11 bases lining up with TRBD1. The germline gives CDR1 SNHLY, CDR2 FYNNEI. V shed 6 bases, J shed 6 bases, and the junction held 0 bases outside the gene matches. The CDR3 totals 12 residues. CDR3 amino acids: CASRGQGAEAFF. In DNA form, the CDR3 reads TGTGCCAGCAGGGGACAGGGGGCTGAAGCTTTCTTT.

The V gene is TRBV2, the J gene TRBJ1-1; 8 nucleotides agree with TRBD1. Germline loops: CDR1 SNHLY, CDR2 FYNNEI. Trimming removed 6 bases from V and 5 bases from J; junction bases left unmatched: 11. The CDR3 totals 15 residues. The CDR3 sequence: CASSPLRTGGTEAFF. The CDR3 coding sequence is TGTGCCAGCAGCCCACTCAGAACAGGGGGAACTGAAGCTTTCTTT.

On this clone: Other DNA sequences in this sample translate to the same CDR3. The rearrangement links TRBV5-1 to TRBJ1-1; D might be TRBD1 (6 bases). The CDR3 has 15 amino acids. The germline V and J ends were trimmed by 0 bases and 3 bases, with 12 bases remaining between them. Germline lookup yields CDR1 SGHRS and CDR2 YFSETQ. DNA for the CDR3: TGCGCCAGCAGCTTGGTCAGGGGCGCCGACACTGAAGCTTTCTTT. The encoded protein is CASSLVRGADTEAFF.

This clone occurred once. Its ends do not fully match the called genes, so a read error is possible. V and J are TRBV4-2 and TRBJ1-2; 8 bases fit TRBD1. Germline CDR1 is LGHNA and CDR2 is YNFKEQ. The CDR3 runs 15 residues. This CDR3 is CASSQVAGGSYGYTF. The CDR3 bases are TGTGCCAGCAGTCAAGTCGCAGGGGGCTCGTATGGCTACACCTTC.

This clone has only a few counts. The chain has TRBV5-4 and TRBJ2-5; unclear D gene. Deletions cut 0 bases from V and 4 bases from J, with 7 bases between. This CDR3 is built from 13 residues. CDR1 is SGHNT, CDR2 YYREEE, per germline (reference sequence). The CDR3 loop is CASSLERRETQYF. CDR3 sequence (DNA): TGTGCCAGCAGCTTGGAACGGAGAGAGACCCAGTACTTC.

This clone was observed a handful of times. The chain links TRBV19 to TRBJ1-1, with 10 bases fitting TRBD1. CDR1 is LNHDA and CDR2 is SQIVND in the germline V gene (reference sequence). This CDR3 contains 15 residues. Trimming cost V 6 bases and J 1 base; bases outside gene matches: 5. The CDR3 loop is CASRQDRGKNTEAFF. CDR3 nucleotide sequence: TGTGCCAGTAGACAGGACAGGGGGAAGAACACTGAAGCTTTCTTT. The variable domain in full, with the rest retrieved from reference TRBV19 and TRBJ1-1, is DGGITQSPKYLFRKEGQNVTLSCEQNLNHDAMYWYRQDPGQGLRLIYYSQIVNDFQKGDIAEGYSVSREKKESFPLTVTSAQKNPTAFYLCASRQDRGKNTEAFFGQGTRLTVV.